This TCR beta chain was observed in a study of CD8 T cells in Susac syndrome. In germline, CDR1 is SSHAT, CDR2 FNYEAQ (reference sequence). V was shortened by 2 bases and J by 0 bases, with 10 bases between the two germline ends. This CDR3 is built from 15 residues. The RNA, roughly 0.45 to 1 ug, was put through reverse transcription using random hexamers. Coverage of TCR beta CDR3 amplification by immunoSEQ multiplex PCR extended to 54 Vbeta and 13 Jbeta. TCRdb processed the immunoSEQ multiplex PCR reads anew with MiXCR; each CDR3 protein has one entry. The profile shows around 300,000 distinct CDR3 sequences, roughly 85% of them singletons. Sequencing targeted TCR beta in blood CD8+ and CD4+ T cells. Negative isolation was used for CD8+ and CD4+ T cells and FACS enrichment for TEMRA cells.

Material for sequencing was CD8+ T cells from PBMCs. The rearrangement links TRBV7-7 to TRBJ2-5; D could derive from TRBD1 or TRBD2 (5 bases each). The origin of this receptor is a human donor with multiple sclerosis. CDR3 DNA sequence: TGTGCCAGCAGCTTAACCCCGGGGCACCAAGAGACCCAGTACTTC. Amino acids: CASSLTPGHQETQYF.